This record concerns one T cell receptor (beta chain) sequence. The antigen remains undetermined. This CDR3 comprises 11 residues. Deletions cut 5 bases from V and 10 bases from J, with 6 bases between. CDR1 SGHTA and CDR2 FQGNSA come from the germline V gene. This sample is drawn from a study of identical twins. Whole-study findings and limits: Rather than following the same donors, the conclusions depended on cross-sectional statistical analysis.

A universal primer site was added by template switching, and unique molecular identifiers were carried by the cDNA. TCRdb reanalysed the 5' RACE reads using MiXCR and keeps one entry per CDR3 protein. Found here are about 700,000 distinct CDR3 sequences, 8.6% of them singletons; the top ten hold about 0.98%. The same specimen was also included in a second study, on yellow fever vaccine responses in identical twins.

The rearrangement links TRBV7-2 to TRBJ1-6; the D is unclear. Sequencing input: PBMCs. This clonotype originated in a woman aged 18-29 years in good health. The chain's CDR3 is CASSNGSPLHF. The DNA of the CDR3 is TGTGCCAGCAGCAATGGGTCACCCCTCCACTTT.